The rows below give T cell receptor beta chains drawn from one sample of a study of shared clonotypes between healthy human individuals. Only in-frame clones appear in the TCRdb table, and some are missing; sequencing was by immunoSEQ multiplex PCR. Of roughly 1,500,000 clones listed, approximately 98.5% were seen once; the top ten hold approximately 0.4%. The specimen sequenced was naive CD4+ T cells sorted from blood. The source is a man aged 25-40 years in good health. CDR3s leave out the opening cysteine and the closing phenylalanine or tryptophan.

TRBJ2-7 | TRBV5-5 | 14 | ASSLREDAISYEQY
TRBJ1-1 | TRBV7-9 | 14 | ASSLLDRVGGTEAF
TRBJ1-2 | TRBV10-3 | 13 | AISDPGQGVYGYT
TRBJ1-1 | TRBV18 | 12 | ASSPPQGGGEAF
TRBJ2-7 | TRBV29-1 | 11 | SAAAGSSYEQY
TRBJ2-7 | TRBV19 | 13 | ASSDRGKISYEQY
TRBJ2-3 | TRBV11-3 | 12 | ASSRRDGTDTQY
TRBJ1-1 | TRBV7-9 | 9 | ASSSPDRQY
TRBJ2-7 | TRBV29-1 | 10 | SVEAETYEQY
TRBJ2-3 | TRBV4-1 | 11 | ASILIQLDTQY
TRBJ1-4 | TRBV9 | 17 | ASSERTGGFLATNEKLF
TRBJ1-2 | TRBV7-9 | 12 | ASSLAAGVKGYT
TRBJ1-1 | TRBV10-2 | 19 | ASSLGPYRILGGHSNTEAF
TRBJ2-3 | TRBV5-1 | 10 | ASRGNTDTQY
TRBJ2-1 | TRBV9 | 14 | ASSVGGGSEFNEQF
TRBJ2-5 | TRBV4-1 | 12 | ASSYQMYQETQY
TRBJ1-2 | TRBV18 | 14 | ASSPTTWNSDSPLS
TRBJ2-1 | TRBV9 | 12 | ASALAGAGNEQF
TRBJ2-5 | TRBV18 | 13 | ASSPTSGREETQY
TRBJ2-6 | TRBV6-1 | 14 | ASSENRRSGANVLT
TRBJ2-5 | TRBV10-1 | 11 | ASSEPLSETQY
TRBJ2-7 | TRBV5-1 | 12 | ASSTTGDNYEQY
TRBJ1-2 | TRBV7-9 | 11 | ASSYRENYGYT
TRBJ2-7 | TRBV6-1 | 10 | ASSEGKYEQY
TRBJ1-1 | TRBV5-1 | 13 | ASSLTPAAYTEAF